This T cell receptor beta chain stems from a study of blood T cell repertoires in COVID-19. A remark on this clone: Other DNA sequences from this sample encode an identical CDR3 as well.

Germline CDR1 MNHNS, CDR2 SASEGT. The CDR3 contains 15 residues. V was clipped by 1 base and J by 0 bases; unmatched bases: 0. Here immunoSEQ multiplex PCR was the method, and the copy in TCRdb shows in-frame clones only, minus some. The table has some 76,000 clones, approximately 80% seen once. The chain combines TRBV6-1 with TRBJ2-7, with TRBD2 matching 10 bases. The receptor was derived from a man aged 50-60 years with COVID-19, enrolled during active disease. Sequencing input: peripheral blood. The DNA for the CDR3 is TGTGCCAGCAGTGAAGGGACTAGCGGCTCCTACGAGCAGTACTTC. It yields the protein CASSEGTSGSYEQYF.